This T cell receptor (beta chain) was sequenced for a study of T cell responses to AZD1222 COVID-19 vaccine. Study-level results: Among spike-specific TCRs, nearly half reportedly target unmutated variant regions. There were mostly white British donors and more females than males, and clonal diversity was possibly underestimated. A rise in Spike-specific TCR breadth and depth followed two AZD1222 doses.

Trimming pared 5 bases from V and 0 bases from J, leaving 10 bases between. There are 15 residues in the CDR3. Germline loops: CDR1 MDHEN, CDR2 SYDVKM. Here immunoSEQ multiplex PCR was the method, and the copy in TCRdb shows in-frame clones only, minus some. The table records around 130,000 clones, roughly 93% of them present only once. Concerning this clone itself: Its specificity is not known.

The receptor was derived from an adult in good health. The J gene is TRBJ2-2, the V gene TRBV28; possible D gene TRBD2, 5 bases. The source was peripheral blood, collected on day 0 of AZD1222 vaccination. This CDR3 reads CASSPRTANTGELFF. The CDR3 DNA is TGTGCCAGCAGTCCTCGGACTGCGAACACCGGGGAGCTGTTTTTT.